This entry lists 20 T cell receptor beta chains sequenced from one sample in a study of breast tumors, draining lymph nodes, adjacent tissues. Samples came from axillary lymph nodes draining the breast cancer. TCRdb itself ran the multiplex PCR reads through MiXCR, one entry per CDR3 protein. The table records some 130,000 distinct CDR3 sequences, about 20% of them present only once. Sequenced: axillary lymph node tissue. Receptor source: a female donor with breast cancer. Some clones in this sample may be carry-over from other donors' samples.

The gene calls are TRBV28 and TRBJ2-2; D remains ambiguous. Germline V CDR1 and CDR2: MDHEN, SYDVKM. Deletions cut 3 bases from V and 3 bases from J, with 8 bases between. The CDR3 extends over 14 amino acids. CDR3 sequence: CASSFKGYTGELFF. Here the CDR3 DNA reads TGTGCCAGCAGTTTTAAGGGATACACCGGGGAGCTGTTTTTT.

Comment on this clonotype: A much larger clone lies one base from this, so it may be a read error. The V call is TRBV14, the J call TRBJ2-7; D perhaps matches TRBD2 (6 bases). Germline CDR1 SGHDN, CDR2 FVKESK. The CDR3 loop spans 16 amino acids. For the CDR3, the DNA is TGTGCCAGCAGCCAAGATGGCGGGGATACGTCCTACGAGCACTACTTC. Translating gives CASSQDGGDTSYEHYF. The variable domain in full, with the rest retrieved from reference TRBV14 and TRBJ2-7, is EAGVTQFPSHSVIEKGQTVTLRCDPISGHDNLYWYRRVMGKEIKFLLHFVKESKQDESGMPNNRFLAERTGGTYSTLKVQPAELEDSGVYFCASSQDGGDTSYEHYFGPGTRLTVT.

The rearrangement uses TRBV28 and TRBJ2-7; the D is unclear. Looked up from germline, CDR1 is MDHEN and CDR2 is SYDVKM. The CDR3 runs 12 residues. V was trimmed by 8 bases and J by 7 bases, leaving 15 bases between them. CDR3 loop: CASGTSSAEQYF. CDR3 DNA: TGTGCCAGCGGCACTTCTTCGGCGGAGCAGTACTTC.

Ten or more counts support this clonotype. The rearrangement uses TRBV4-1 and TRBJ1-2, with no clear D. Trimming took off 1 base at V and 8 bases at J, with 14 bases between the two ends. The CDR3 extends over 14 amino acids. CDR1 is MGHRA, CDR2 YSYEKL, per germline. The DNA for the CDR3 is TGCGCCAGCAGCCAAGGACCAATGGGCTGGGGCTACACCTTC. Translated: CASSQGPMGWGYTF.

Many counts were recorded for this clonotype. The chain has TRBV5-1 and TRBJ1-4; 8 bases are a match to TRBD1. The V segment lost 3 bases and the J segment 6 bases; nucleotides outside the gene matches: 4. The CDR3 runs 14 residues. Looked up from germline, CDR1 is SGHRS and CDR2 is YFSETQ. DNA for the CDR3: TGCGCCAGCAGCTCAGGACAGGGTCATGAAAAACTGTTTTTT. It yields the protein CASSSGQGHEKLFF.

There are many counts of this clonotype. The chain is built from TRBV24-1 and TRBJ2-2; no clear D gene. CDR1 is KGHDR and CDR2 is SFDVKD in the germline V gene. The V gene lost 3 bases and the J gene lost 7 bases, with 8 bases spanning the gap. The CDR3 is made up of 13 amino acids. The CDR3 loop reads CATSDPRYGELFF. The CDR3 bases are TGTGCCACCAGTGATCCCCGGTACGGGGAGCTGTTTTTT.

This clonotype showed up just a few times. Here the CDR3 reads CACRGVNTGELFF. CDR3 nucleotide sequence: TGTGCCTGCAGGGGCGTGAACACCGGGGAGCTGTTTTTT. This sequence joins TRBV30 and TRBJ2-2, with D tentatively TRBD1 (6 bases). CDR3 length: 13 amino acids. V lost 6 bases, J lost 1 base, and 9 bases lay in between. Germline V gene sequence: CDR1 GTSNPN, CDR2 SVGIG (reference sequence). The whole variable domain, filled in from reference TRBV30 and TRBJ2-2, reads SQTIHQWPATLVQPVGSPLSLECTVEGTSNPNLYWYRQAAGRGLQLLFYSVGIGQISSEVPQNLSASRPQDRQFILSSKKLLLSDSGFYLCACRGVNTGELFFGEGSRLTVL.

Turning to this clonotype: This may stem from a read error, because a much larger clone lies one nucleotide away. V gene TRBV2 combines with J gene TRBJ1-5; 12 bases align to TRBD1. Germline V gene lookup returns CDR1 SNHLY and CDR2 FYNNEI. CDR3 length equals 13 residues. With 8 bases clipped from V and 6 bases from J, the junction kept 2 bases outside the gene matches. The DNA for the CDR3 is TGTGCCAGCGGGACAGGGGGCCTTCAGCCCCAGCATTTT. Translating gives CASGTGGLQPQHF.

Note on this clonotype: The junction departs from the called germline gene at one end, perhaps through a read error. V usage is TRBV28 and J usage is TRBJ2-5; TRBD2 matches at 9 bases. The germline V gene encodes CDR1 MDHEN and CDR2 SYDVKM. CDR3 size: 10 residues. The CDR3 spells CTSGGETQYF. The DNA of the CDR3 is TGTACCAGCGGGGGGGAGACCCAGTACTTC.

This clonotype has ten or more counts. The rearrangement links TRBV27 to TRBJ1-2, with D possibly being TRBD1 (6 bases). Germline V lookup: CDR1 MNHEY, CDR2 SMNVEV (reference sequence). Trimming pared 2 bases from V and 9 bases from J, leaving 13 bases between. The CDR3 contains 13 residues. In nucleotides, the CDR3 is TGTGCCAGCAGTTTAGGACAGCACGGGAGCTACACCTTC. The encoded protein is CASSLGQHGSYTF.

This chain links TRBV19 with TRBJ2-3, with D possibly matching TRBD1 (6 bases). The V end lost 2 bases, the J end lost 6 bases, and 15 bases lay between the germline ends. The CDR3 loop spans 15 amino acids. Germline V gene data show CDR1 as LNHDA and CDR2 as SQIVND (reference sequence). CDR3 region: CASSISGLGGDTQYF. CDR3 nucleotide sequence: TGTGCCAGTAGTATATCGGGCCTTGGGGGCGATACGCAGTATTTT.

With regard to this clonotype: A much larger clone differs from this one at a single base, so this may be a read error. The chain links TRBV5-1 to TRBJ2-5, with D possibly matching TRBD2 (6 bases). The length of the CDR3 is 15 residues. Germline loops: CDR1 SGHRS, CDR2 YFSETQ. Trimming took 0 bases from V and 9 from J, leaving 18 bases between them. DNA for the CDR3: TGCGCCAGCAGCTTGGATGCGGGATTGTCGGAGGCCCAGTACTTC. This gives the protein CASSLDAGLSEAQYF.

On this clonotype itself: This may arise from a read error, as a much more abundant clone is one base away. The V gene is TRBV3-1, the J gene TRBJ2-1, with 7 nucleotides matching TRBD2. Germline V gives CDR1 LGHDT, CDR2 YNNKEL (reference sequence). This CDR3 region has 16 residues. CDR3 in DNA: TGTGCCAGCAGCCTTCGACTAGCTAGCTCCTACAATGAGCAGGTCTTC. The encoded protein is CASSLRLASSYNEQVF.

This clonotype was observed many times. This chain joins TRBV27 and TRBJ2-7; 8 positions agree with TRBD2. CDR3 length equals 14 residues. Germline values: CDR1 MNHEY, CDR2 SMNVEV (reference sequence). J lost 4 bases, V lost 3 bases, and 5 bases had no gene match. CDR3 loop: CASSFKRESYEQYF. Here the CDR3 DNA reads TGTGCCAGCAGTTTCAAGCGGGAGTCTTACGAGCAGTACTTC.

This clonotype was seen repeatedly, ten times or more. This rearrangement joins TRBV6-6 to TRBJ2-7; 15 bases fit TRBD2. The germline V gene has CDR1 MNHNY and CDR2 SVGAGI (reference sequence). The CDR3 has 18 residues. With 0 bases clipped from V and 4 bases from J, the junction kept 7 bases outside the gene matches. CDR3 bases: TGTGCCAGCAGTTACTCAGGGACTAGCGGGAGGAAACGGTACGAGCAGTACTTC. Residues: CASSYSGTSGRKRYEQYF.

This clonotype appeared many times. The chain carries TRBV5-1 and TRBJ2-3; D unresolved. The CDR3 consists of 14 residues. With 1 base removed from V and 0 bases from J, the gap between germline ends came to 6 bases. Looked up from germline, CDR1 is SGHRS and CDR2 is YFSETQ. DNA of the CDR3: TGCGCCAGCAGCTTGTTGGCTAGCACAGATACGCAGTATTTT. This gives the protein CASSLLASTDTQYF.

This clonotype was found many times. The chain links TRBV6-1 to TRBJ1-2; weak D call: TRBD1 (5 bases). Between the trimmed V and J ends, which lost 7 bases and 0 bases, there was a span of 12 bases. This CDR3 is 14 amino acids long. Germline values: CDR1 MNHNS, CDR2 SASEGT. The CDR3 DNA is TGTGCCAGCACCCGGGACCGAGCTAACTATGGCTACACCTTC. Translating it yields CASTRDRANYGYTF.

This clonotype came up many times. The chain is built from TRBV20-1 and TRBJ2-7; TRBD2 matches 7 bases. Germline loops: CDR1 DFQATT, CDR2 SNEGSKA (reference sequence). With V trimmed by 5 bases and J by 0 bases, 4 bases remained unmatched. The CDR3 has 13 residues. CDR3: CSASSGNSYEQYF. The DNA of the CDR3 is TGCAGTGCTTCCAGCGGGAACTCCTACGAGCAGTACTTC.

This clonotype appeared a few times. The chain joins TRBV19 to TRBJ2-1, with TRBD2 matching over 9 bases. The CDR3 spans 20 residues. Germline CDR1 and CDR2: LNHDA and SQIVND (reference sequence). Trimming at V came to 0 bases and at J to 7 bases, leaving 19 bases not matched to a gene. CDR3: CASSIDARGAGGPVGNEQFF. The CDR3 nucleotides are TGTGCCAGTAGTATAGATGCCCGAGGGGCGGGAGGGCCAGTTGGAAATGAGCAGTTCTTC.

This clonotype is judged medium-sized. The chain combines TRBV10-3 with TRBJ2-3, with D tentatively TRBD2 (6 bases). The CDR3 extends over 13 amino acids. Germline V gene lookup returns CDR1 ENHRY and CDR2 SYGVKD. Trimming stripped 9 bases from V and 4 bases from J, with 14 bases between. CDR3 DNA: TGTGCCATATCTAGCGTCTCTGCAGATACGCAGTATTTT. This encodes CAISSVSADTQYF.